Listed here is a single T cell receptor (beta chain). J lost 7 bases, V lost 3 bases, and 7 bases had no gene match. The CDR3 runs 13 residues. Germline V gives CDR1 DFQATT, CDR2 SNEGSKA (reference sequence). How the authors handled the data: How many nucleated cells were present was estimated from reference gene primer amplification. The protocol was immunoSEQ multiplex PCR, while the TCRdb copy is restricted to in-frame clones and leaves out a portion. Clone size and the V and J calls come from that table; the DNA yielded D and trimming. The data hold 85,000 to 100,000 clones, with 85% to 90% observed a single time. This entry belongs to a study of blood T cell repertoires in COVID-19. Background on the study: COVID-19 samples collected from the United States, Italy and Spain covered acute and convalescent phases. T cells, B-cell-depleted T cells, or PBMCs provided the cDNA or gDNA that served as material.

The sample was peripheral blood. The sequence was obtained from a woman in her fifties or sixties in a cohort sampled during active or convalescent COVID-19. The rearrangement joins TRBV20-1 to TRBJ2-7, with 9 bases aligning to TRBD2. The CDR3 reads CSASASGAKEQYF. In nucleotides, the CDR3 is TGCAGTGCTAGTGCTAGCGGGGCTAAAGAGCAGTACTTC.